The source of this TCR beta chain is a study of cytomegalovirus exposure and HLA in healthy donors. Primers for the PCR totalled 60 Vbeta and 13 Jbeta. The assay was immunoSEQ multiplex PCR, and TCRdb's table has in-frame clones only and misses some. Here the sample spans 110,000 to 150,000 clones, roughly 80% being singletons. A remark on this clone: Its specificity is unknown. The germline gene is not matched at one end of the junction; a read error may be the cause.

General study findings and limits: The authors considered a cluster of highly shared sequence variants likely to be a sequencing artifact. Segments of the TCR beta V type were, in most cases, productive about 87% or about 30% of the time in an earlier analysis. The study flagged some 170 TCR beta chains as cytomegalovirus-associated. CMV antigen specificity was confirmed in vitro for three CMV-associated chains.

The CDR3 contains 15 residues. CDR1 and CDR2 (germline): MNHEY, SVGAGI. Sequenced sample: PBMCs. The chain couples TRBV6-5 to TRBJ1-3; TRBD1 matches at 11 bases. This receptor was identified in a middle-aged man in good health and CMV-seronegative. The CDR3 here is CASSYWTGGGSTIYF. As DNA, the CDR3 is TGTGCCAGCAGTTACTGGACAGGGGGCGGAAGCACCATATATTTT.